This passage covers 27 T cell receptor beta chains from one sample sequenced in a study of T cells in Graves' hyperthyroidism and ophthalmopathy. RNA transcripts served as the template for amplifying TCR beta CDR3 regions. First-round RT-PCR with HTBI primers amplified the TCR CDR3 region. TCRdb used MiXCR to reprocess the multiplex PCR reads, holding one entry per CDR3 protein. Here the sample spans under 300,000 distinct CDR3 sequences, less than 30% being singletons. The sequenced material came from blood. These receptors originate from a man aged 40-50 years with Graves' hyperthyroidism that later progressed to Graves' ophthalmopathy.

Many counts were recorded for this clonotype. DNA of the CDR3: TGTGCCAGCAGTAAAAGTCACAGGGTTAGCAATCAGCCCCAGCATTTT. Its protein product is CASSKSHRVSNQPQHF. The chain joins TRBV6-2 or TRBV6-3 to TRBJ1-5, with D possibly being TRBD1 (6 bases). Germline values: CDR1 MNHEY, CDR2 SVGEGT. With 5 bases removed from V and 0 bases from J, the gap between germline ends came to 14 bases. The CDR3 loop spans 16 amino acids.

This clonotype was recorded at least ten times. The genes are TRBV28 and TRBJ2-7; the D gene is possibly TRBD2 (6 bases). Trimming took 6 bases from V and 0 from J, leaving 15 bases between them. Germline CDR1 is MDHEN and CDR2 is SYDVKM. This CDR3 has 15 residues. CDR3 sequence reads: CASSLQRVGSYEQYF. The CDR3 nucleotides read TGTGCCAGCAGCCTCCAGCGGGTGGGCTCCTACGAGCAGTACTTC. Variable domain in full (rest from reference TRBV28 and TRBJ2-7): DVKVTQSSRYLVKRTGEKVFLECVQDMDHENMFWYRQDPGLGLRLIYFSYDVKMKEKGDIPEGYSVSREKKERFSLILESASTNQTSMYLCASSLQRVGSYEQYFGPGTRLTVT.

Many counts were recorded for this clonotype. The chain links TRBV12-3 or TRBV12-4 to TRBJ2-2; 8 bases are a match to TRBD1. This CDR3 spans 18 amino acids. The V and J ends lost 5 bases and 0 bases, in that order; junction bases with no gene match: 11. CDR3 loop: CASSHRTGPFANTGELFF. The CDR3 DNA is TGTGCCAGCAGTCACCGGACAGGGCCGTTCGCGAACACCGGGGAGCTGTTTTTT.

At least ten counts were recorded for this clonotype. The chain has TRBV6-1 and TRBJ2-7; no reliable D call. Germline CDR1 is MNHNS and CDR2 is SASEGT. This CDR3 spans 15 amino acids. V shed 3 bases and J shed 2 bases, with 14 bases lying between them. The DNA for the CDR3 is TGTGCCAGCAGTGAGAGCGCGATTAACCCCTACGAGCAGTACTTC. Translated: CASSESAINPYEQYF.

This clonotype was recorded at least ten times. The chain carries TRBV29-1 and TRBJ2-7; D gene ambiguous. Looked up from germline, CDR1 is SQVTM and CDR2 is ANQGSEA. The CDR3 is made up of 13 amino acids. Trimming removed 0 bases from V and 1 base from J, with 7 bases in between. The CDR3 DNA is TGCAGCGTTGAAGATCCCAGATCCTACGAGCAGTACTTC. Translated: CSVEDPRSYEQYF.

This clonotype was observed at least ten times. This chain links TRBV7-2 with TRBJ1-2; no clear D. The V gene's germline CDR1 is SGHTA and CDR2 FQGNSA. Between the trimmed V and J ends, which lost 4 bases and 3 bases, there was a span of 15 bases. The CDR3 consists of 15 residues. CDR3 loop: CASSSPNEGYYGYTF. Here the CDR3 DNA reads TGTGCCAGCAGCTCCCCTAATGAAGGTTACTATGGCTACACCTTC.

This chain uses TRBV2 with TRBJ1-2, with 7 bases that match TRBD1. CDR3 length: 14 amino acids. CDR1 and CDR2 (germline): SNHLY, FYNNEI. J lost 4 bases, V lost 4 bases, and 6 bases had no gene match. Here the CDR3 DNA reads TGTGCCAGCAGTGGATACGGGACAGCCTATGGCTACACCTTC. This translates into CASSGYGTAYGYTF.

V is TRBV28 and J is TRBJ1-5; TRBD1 might be the D (5 bases). The V gene's germline CDR1 is MDHEN and CDR2 SYDVKM. The CDR3 spans 15 residues. The ends were cut back, 6 bases at V and 6 bases at J, with 18 bases in the middle. The chain's CDR3 is CASRPKGVVFQPQHF. CDR3 in DNA: TGTGCCAGCAGACCTAAAGGGGTCGTATTTCAGCCCCAGCATTTT.

This clonotype showed up many times. The genes are TRBV10-3 and TRBJ1-2, with D tentatively TRBD1 (6 bases). The CDR3 contains 17 residues. V lost 5 bases, J lost 0 bases, and 19 bases lay in between. Germline lookup yields CDR1 ENHRY and CDR2 SYGVKD. CDR3 loop: CAISTVPQGVANYGYTF. The CDR3 coding sequence is TGTGCCATCAGTACCGTTCCACAGGGAGTGGCTAACTATGGCTACACCTTC.

This clonotype was seen repeatedly, ten times or more. The rearrangement joins TRBV4-1 to TRBJ2-2; no clear D gene. Trimming pared 7 bases from V and 5 bases from J, leaving 14 bases between. This CDR3 region has 14 residues. Germline values: CDR1 MGHRA, CDR2 YSYEKL. CDR3 DNA: TGCGCCAGCACCCACCAGCCGGTGACCGGGGAGCTGTTTTTT. This gives the protein CASTHQPVTGELFF.

The rearrangement links TRBV20-1 to TRBJ2-7, with TRBD1 identical over 11 bases. Germline V CDR1 and CDR2: DFQATT, SNEGSKA (reference sequence). The length of the CDR3 is 17 residues. With 1 base clipped from V and 4 bases from J, the junction kept 12 bases outside the gene matches. The CDR3 reads CSARGTGGPSGFYEQYF. CDR3 nucleotide sequence: TGCAGTGCTAGAGGGACAGGGGGCCCCAGTGGTTTTTACGAGCAGTACTTC.

This clonotype was seen ten or more times. This CDR3 is CASSYPDSPLHF. The DNA for the CDR3 is TGTGCCAGCAGTTATCCGGATTCACCCCTCCACTTT. The chain has TRBV28 and TRBJ1-6, with unresolved D. Per the germline V gene, CDR1 is MDHEN and CDR2 is SYDVKM. Trimming removed 4 bases at V and 8 bases at J, with 6 bases between. This CDR3 has 12 amino acids.

This clonotype was picked up many times. The gene calls are TRBV11-2 and TRBJ2-7; D remains ambiguous. The V end lost 4 bases, the J end lost 0 bases, and 4 bases lay between the germline ends. From germline, CDR1 is SGHAT and CDR2 FQNNGV. This CDR3 region has 12 residues. This chain's CDR3 is CASSYPSYEQYF. Here the CDR3 DNA reads TGTGCCAGCAGCTATCCCTCCTACGAGCAGTACTTC.

This clonotype occurred many times. The chain has TRBV28 and TRBJ1-2, with no clear D. V lost 6 bases and J 4 bases, leaving 15 bases between the germline ends. The germline V gene has CDR1 MDHEN and CDR2 SYDVKM. The CDR3 totals 14 residues. The CDR3 sequence is CASRSQVRSYGYTF. The CDR3 DNA sequence: TGTGCCAGCAGGTCACAAGTCCGTTCCTATGGCTACACCTTC.

This clonotype came up once. The chain combines TRBV5-1 with TRBJ2-7; 9 bases line up with TRBD2. V lost 5 bases and J lost 2; bases outside the gene matches: 8. From germline, CDR1 is SGHRS and CDR2 YFSETQ. The CDR3 covers 15 residues. Here the CDR3 DNA reads TGCGCCAGCAGACCTGGACTAGCGTTCGCCTACGAGCAGTACTTC. Translated: CASRPGLAFAYEQYF.

In this sample, this clonotype turned up many times. The V call is TRBV7-9, the J call TRBJ1-5, with D tentatively TRBD1 (6 bases). The CDR3 contains 15 residues. Germline CDR1 SEHNR, CDR2 FQNEAQ (reference sequence). Between the trimmed V and J ends, which lost 3 bases and 2 bases, there was a span of 11 bases. CDR3 region: CASSFGGFGNQPQHF. The DNA for the CDR3 is TGTGCCAGCAGCTTTGGGGGCTTCGGCAATCAGCCCCAGCATTTT.

This clonotype has a handful of counts. V gene TRBV12-3 or TRBV12-4 combines with J gene TRBJ2-7; TRBD1 might be the D (5 bases). With 4 bases removed from V and 7 bases from J, the gap between germline ends came to 11 bases. The CDR3 length is 12 residues. The DNA for the CDR3 is TGTGCCAGCAGTTCCCCAGGGCGGGAGCAGTACTTC. Protein: CASSSPGREQYF.

This clonotype was recorded many times. V is TRBV28 and J is TRBJ1-1, with D perhaps matching TRBD1 (5 bases). Germline assignment: CDR1 MDHEN and CDR2 SYDVKM. Trimming pared 5 bases from V and 5 bases from J, leaving 15 bases between. The CDR3 is 14 amino acids. This CDR3 is CASSPLGGRTEAFF. The CDR3 region has the DNA TGTGCCAGCAGTCCCCTCGGGGGGAGGACTGAAGCTTTCTTT.

This clonotype was counted ten times or more. This chain links TRBV3-1 with TRBJ1-2, with TRBD1 matching 7 bases. Trimming removed 3 bases from V and 1 base from J; junction bases left unmatched: 5. The germline V gene has CDR1 LGHDT and CDR2 YNNKEL (reference sequence). This CDR3 comprises 15 residues. As DNA, the CDR3 is TGTGCCAGCAGCCAGGACCGGGACAGTAACTATGGCTACACCTTC. Translation: CASSQDRDSNYGYTF.

This clonotype was seen ten or more times. The chain uses TRBV5-1 and TRBJ1-5; D unresolved. V lost 0 bases to trimming and J lost 0 bases, with 4 bases between them. Per the germline V gene, CDR1 is SGHRS and CDR2 is YFSETQ. This CDR3 contains 14 residues. The CDR3 DNA is TGCGCCAGCAGCTTGGTTCCTAGCAATCAGCCCCAGCATTTT. Its protein product is CASSLVPSNQPQHF.

This clonotype was recorded at least ten times. The chain uses TRBV3-1 and TRBJ2-7; 8 positions agree with TRBD2. Germline assignment: CDR1 LGHDT and CDR2 YNNKEL (reference sequence). The ends lost 6 bases at V and 3 bases at J; junction bases unmatched: 7. The CDR3 has 14 amino acids. In nucleotides, the CDR3 is TGTGCCAGCAGTTACCCGGGGGGGAGCTACGAGCAGTACTTC. Encoded protein: CASSYPGGSYEQYF.

This clonotype showed up many times. V gene TRBV7-3 combines with J gene TRBJ1-6; D possibly corresponds to TRBD1 (5 bases). The CDR3 spans 15 residues. CDR1 and CDR2 from the germline V gene are SGHTA and FQGTGA. Trimming shortened V by 5 bases and J by 8 bases, and 16 bases separated the two germline ends. CDR3 amino acids: CASSRSTEMDSPLHF. The DNA of the CDR3 is TGTGCCAGCAGCCGCTCGACAGAGATGGATTCACCCCTCCACTTT.

This clonotype has just a few counts. CDR3 DNA sequence: TGTGCCAGCAGCTCCAAACCTCTCAATAAGGGGGAGCAGTACTTC. This codes for CASSSKPLNKGEQYF. The chain links TRBV7-3 to TRBJ2-7, with a possible D match to TRBD1 (5 bases). The CDR3 totals 15 residues. The germline V and J ends were trimmed by 4 bases and 7 bases, with 20 bases remaining between them. Germline CDR1 and CDR2: SGHTA and FQGTGA.

This clonotype has ten or more counts. The V call is TRBV10-1, the J call TRBJ1-1; D gene unclear. Trimming took off 2 bases at V and 3 bases at J, with 7 bases between the two ends. CDR1 and CDR2 from the germline V gene are WNHNN and SYGVQD (reference sequence). The CDR3 spans 13 residues. The CDR3 loop reads CASSEMWDTEAFF. CDR3 nucleotide sequence: TGCGCCAGCAGTGAGATGTGGGACACTGAAGCTTTCTTT.

The chain couples TRBV9 to TRBJ2-7; D gene unclear. V was pared by 0 bases and J by 3 bases, with 10 bases between. CDR1 and CDR2 from the germline V gene are SGDLS and YYNGEE. The CDR3 runs 14 residues. The CDR3 DNA reads as TGTGCCAGCAGCGTAGACGTCGGTCGCTACGAGCAGTACTTC. It specifies CASSVDVGRYEQYF.

This clonotype was counted at least ten times. The chain combines TRBV6-5 with TRBJ2-4; D is possibly TRBD2 (5 bases). V lost 2 bases and J lost 4, with 12 bases in between. Germline values: CDR1 MNHEY, CDR2 SVGAGI. This CDR3 has 15 residues. The CDR3 sequence is CASSYGSRTKNIQYF. CDR3 DNA: TGTGCCAGCAGTTACGGGAGTAGGACTAAAAACATTCAGTACTTC.

This clonotype was seen ten or more times. V gene TRBV11-2 combines with J gene TRBJ2-7; 11 positions agree with TRBD2. The CDR3 consists of 17 residues. After removal of 3 bases from V and 3 bases from J, the junction contained 10 bases not matched to a gene. Germline loops: CDR1 SGHAT, CDR2 FQNNGV. CDR3 coding DNA: TGTGCCAGCAGCTTTATTAGAGGACTAGCGGGTGACTACGAGCAGTACTTC. It specifies CASSFIRGLAGDYEQYF.